This TCR beta chain was observed in a study of blood T cell repertoires in COVID-19. The wider study: PBMCs, B-cell-depleted T cells, or T cells were the source of the cDNA or gDNA that made up the material.

Looked up from germline, CDR1 is DFQATT and CDR2 is SNEGSKA (reference sequence). V shed 3 bases and J 6 bases; nucleotides not matched to a gene: 9. The CDR3 has 15 amino acids. The Seattle site enrolled patients during active infection and followed them longitudinally. Original methodology: The assay estimated nucleated cells by amplifying reference gene primers. Data came from immunoSEQ multiplex PCR; TCRdb stores just in-frame clones and leaves some out. D and trimming were read from the DNA, whereas the V and J calls and clone size are those reported in that table. The sample holds about 350,000 clones, approximately 89% seen once.

The chain joins TRBV20-1 to TRBJ1-2; 11 positions match TRBD1. The sample taken for sequencing was peripheral blood. This receptor was taken from a woman aged 55 to 70 with COVID-19, enrolled during active disease. CDR3 DNA sequence: TGCAGTGCTAGTTCGGGACAGGGGGTCCCGGATGGCTACACCTTC. Translating gives CSASSGQGVPDGYTF.